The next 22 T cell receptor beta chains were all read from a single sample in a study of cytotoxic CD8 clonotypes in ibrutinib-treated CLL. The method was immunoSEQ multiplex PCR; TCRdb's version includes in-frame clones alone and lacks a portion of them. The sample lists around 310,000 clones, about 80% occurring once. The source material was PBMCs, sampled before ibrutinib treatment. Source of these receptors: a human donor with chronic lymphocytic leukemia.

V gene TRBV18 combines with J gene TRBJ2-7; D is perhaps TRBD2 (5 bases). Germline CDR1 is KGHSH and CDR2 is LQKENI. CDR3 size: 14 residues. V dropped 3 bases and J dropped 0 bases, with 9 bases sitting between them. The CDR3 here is CASSPRRSSYEQYF. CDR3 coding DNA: TGTGCCAGCTCACCGAGGAGGTCCTCCTACGAGCAGTACTTC.

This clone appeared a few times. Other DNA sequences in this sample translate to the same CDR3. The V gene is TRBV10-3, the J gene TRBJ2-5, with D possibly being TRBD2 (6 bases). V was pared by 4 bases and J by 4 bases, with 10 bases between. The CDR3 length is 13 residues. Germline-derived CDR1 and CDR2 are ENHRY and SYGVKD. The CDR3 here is CAISVGGSETQYF. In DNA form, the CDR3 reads TGTGCCATCAGTGTTGGAGGGTCAGAGACCCAGTACTTC.

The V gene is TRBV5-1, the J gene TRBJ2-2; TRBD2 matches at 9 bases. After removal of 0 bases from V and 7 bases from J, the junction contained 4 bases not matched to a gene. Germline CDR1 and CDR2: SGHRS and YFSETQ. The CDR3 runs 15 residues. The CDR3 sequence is CASSLVASGIGELFF. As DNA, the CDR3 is TGCGCCAGCAGCTTGGTAGCTAGCGGGATCGGGGAGCTGTTTTTT.

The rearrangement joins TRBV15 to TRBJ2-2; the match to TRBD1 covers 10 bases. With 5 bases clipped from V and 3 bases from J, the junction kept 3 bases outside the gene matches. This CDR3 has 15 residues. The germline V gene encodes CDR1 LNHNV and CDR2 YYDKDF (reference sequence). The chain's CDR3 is CATSHGTGDTGELFF. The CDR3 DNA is TGTGCCACCAGCCATGGGACAGGGGACACCGGGGAGCTGTTTTTT.

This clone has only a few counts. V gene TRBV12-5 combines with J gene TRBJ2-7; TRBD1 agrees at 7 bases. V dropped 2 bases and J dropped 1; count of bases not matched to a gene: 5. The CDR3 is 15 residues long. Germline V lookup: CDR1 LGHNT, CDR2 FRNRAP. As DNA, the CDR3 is TGTGCTAGTGGTTTGACGAGGGACAGATCCTACGAGCAGTACTTC. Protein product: CASGLTRDRSYEQYF.

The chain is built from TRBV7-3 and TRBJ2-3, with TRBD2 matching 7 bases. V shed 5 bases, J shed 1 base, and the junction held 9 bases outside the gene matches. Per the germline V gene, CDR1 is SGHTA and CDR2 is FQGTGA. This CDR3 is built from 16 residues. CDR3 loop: CASSPPGGSGTDTQYF. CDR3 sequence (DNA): TGTGCCAGCAGCCCCCCCGGGGGGAGCGGCACAGATACGCAGTATTTT.

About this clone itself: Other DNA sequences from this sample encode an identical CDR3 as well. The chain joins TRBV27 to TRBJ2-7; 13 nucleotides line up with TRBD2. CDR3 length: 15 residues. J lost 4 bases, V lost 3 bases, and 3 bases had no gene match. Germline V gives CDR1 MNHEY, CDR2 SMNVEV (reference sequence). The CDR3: CASSLGLAGSYEQYF. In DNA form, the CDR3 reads TGTGCCAGCAGTTTGGGACTAGCGGGATCTTACGAGCAGTACTTC.

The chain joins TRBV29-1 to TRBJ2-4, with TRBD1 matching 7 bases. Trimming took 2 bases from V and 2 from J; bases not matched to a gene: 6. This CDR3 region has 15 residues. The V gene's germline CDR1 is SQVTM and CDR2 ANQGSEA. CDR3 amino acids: CSVELKGATKNIQYF. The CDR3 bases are TGCAGCGTTGAACTAAAGGGGGCCACCAAAAACATTCAGTACTTC.

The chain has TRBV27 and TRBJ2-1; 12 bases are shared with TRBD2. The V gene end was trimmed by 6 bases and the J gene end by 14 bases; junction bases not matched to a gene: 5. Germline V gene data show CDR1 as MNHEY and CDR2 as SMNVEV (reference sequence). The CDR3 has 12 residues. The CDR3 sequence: CASRTSGSSEFF. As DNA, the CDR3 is TGTGCCAGCAGGACTAGCGGGAGTAGCGAGTTCTTC.

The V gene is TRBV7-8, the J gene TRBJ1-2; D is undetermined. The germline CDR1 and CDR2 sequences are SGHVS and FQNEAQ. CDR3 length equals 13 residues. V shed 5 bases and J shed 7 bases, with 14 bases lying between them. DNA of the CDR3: TGTGCCAGCAGCCCGAGACCAAGGAGTGGCTACACCTTC. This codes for CASSPRPRSGYTF.

The CDR3 loop reads CASSKALRHEQFF. CDR3 nucleotide sequence: TGTGCCAGCAGCAAAGCGCTTCGGCATGAGCAGTTCTTC. The chain uses TRBV21-1 and TRBJ2-1. TRBV21-1 is tagged as a pseudogene. This CDR3 spans 13 amino acids.

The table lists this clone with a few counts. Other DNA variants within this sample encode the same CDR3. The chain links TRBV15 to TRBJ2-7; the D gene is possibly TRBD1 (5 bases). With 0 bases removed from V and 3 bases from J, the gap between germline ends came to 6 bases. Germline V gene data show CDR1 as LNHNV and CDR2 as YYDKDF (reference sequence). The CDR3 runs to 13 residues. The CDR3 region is CATSRERGYEQYF. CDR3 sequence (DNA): TGTGCCACCAGCAGAGAAAGGGGCTACGAGCAGTACTTC.

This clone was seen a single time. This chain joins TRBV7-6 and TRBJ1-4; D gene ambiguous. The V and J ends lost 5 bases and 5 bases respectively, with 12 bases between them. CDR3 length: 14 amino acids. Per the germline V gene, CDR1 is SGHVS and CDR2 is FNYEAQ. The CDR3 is CASSNGRVNEKLFF. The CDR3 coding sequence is TGTGCCAGCAGCAACGGACGGGTGAATGAAAAACTGTTTTTT.

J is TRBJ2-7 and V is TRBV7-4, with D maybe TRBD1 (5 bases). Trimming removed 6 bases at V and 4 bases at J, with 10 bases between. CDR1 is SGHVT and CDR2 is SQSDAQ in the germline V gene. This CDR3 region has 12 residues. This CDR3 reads CASRQGEYEQYF. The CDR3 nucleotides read TGTGCCAGCAGGCAAGGGGAATACGAGCAGTACTTC.

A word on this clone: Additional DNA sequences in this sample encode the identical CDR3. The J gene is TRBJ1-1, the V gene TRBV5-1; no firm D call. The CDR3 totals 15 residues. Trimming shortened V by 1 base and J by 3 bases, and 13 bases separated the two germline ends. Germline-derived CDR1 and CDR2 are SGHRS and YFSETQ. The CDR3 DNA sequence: TGCGCCAGCAGCTTGACGGGCGGGTCGGACACTGAAGCTTTCTTT. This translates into CASSLTGGSDTEAFF.

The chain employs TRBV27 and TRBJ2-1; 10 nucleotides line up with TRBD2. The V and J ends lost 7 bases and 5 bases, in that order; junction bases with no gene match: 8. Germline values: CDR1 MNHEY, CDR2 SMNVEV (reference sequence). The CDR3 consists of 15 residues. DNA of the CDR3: TGTGCCAGCAAACGACCGGGACTAGCGAACAATGAGCAGTTCTTC. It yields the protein CASKRPGLANNEQFF.

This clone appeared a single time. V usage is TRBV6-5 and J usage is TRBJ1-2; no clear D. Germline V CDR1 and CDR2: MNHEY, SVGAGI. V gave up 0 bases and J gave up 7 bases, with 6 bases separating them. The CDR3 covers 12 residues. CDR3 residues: CASSYSLGGYTF. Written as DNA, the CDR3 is TGTGCCAGCAGTTACTCGTTAGGTGGCTACACCTTC.

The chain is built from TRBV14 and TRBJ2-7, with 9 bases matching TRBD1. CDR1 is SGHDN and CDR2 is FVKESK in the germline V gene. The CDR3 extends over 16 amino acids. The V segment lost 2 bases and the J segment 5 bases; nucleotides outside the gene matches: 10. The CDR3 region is CASSQRWGQGRDEQYF. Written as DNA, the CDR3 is TGTGCCAGCAGCCAACGATGGGGACAGGGAAGGGACGAGCAGTACTTC.

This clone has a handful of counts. In nucleotides, the CDR3 is TGTGCCAGCAGCACCGGGGGAGAGCAGTACTTC. Encoded protein: CASSTGGEQYF. The rearrangement uses TRBV5-4 and TRBJ2-7, with D possibly TRBD2 on 6 matching bases. The V and J ends lost 4 bases and 7 bases respectively, with 9 bases between them. The CDR3 length is 11 residues. Germline V CDR1 and CDR2: SGHNT, YYREEE (reference sequence).

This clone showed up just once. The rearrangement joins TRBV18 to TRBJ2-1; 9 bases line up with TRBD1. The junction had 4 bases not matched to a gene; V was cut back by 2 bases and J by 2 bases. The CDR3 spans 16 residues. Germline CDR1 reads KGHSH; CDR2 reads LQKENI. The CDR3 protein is CASSPFRTGAYNEQFF. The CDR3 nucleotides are TGTGCCAGCTCACCATTTCGGACAGGGGCCTACAATGAGCAGTTCTTC.

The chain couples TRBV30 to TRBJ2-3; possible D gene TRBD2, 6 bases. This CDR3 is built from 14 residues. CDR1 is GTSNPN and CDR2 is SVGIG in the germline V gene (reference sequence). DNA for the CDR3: TGTGCTTTGGAACGGCTGCCGGGAGCAGATACGCAGTATTTT. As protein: CALERLPGADTQYF.

This CDR3 is CASSYGTGNTGELFF. CDR3 coding DNA: TGTGCCAGCAGTTACGGGACAGGGAACACCGGGGAGCTGTTTTTT. The genes are TRBV6-5 and TRBJ2-2; 8 bases fit TRBD1. The CDR3 is made up of 15 amino acids. The germline V gene has CDR1 MNHEY and CDR2 SVGAGI. Trimming removed 2 bases from V and 1 base from J; junction bases left unmatched: 0.